The T cell receptor (beta chain) described here comes from a study of T cell responses to AZD1222 COVID-19 vaccine. Sequencing used immunoSEQ multiplex PCR; TCRdb keeps in-frame clones, though not all of them. The table shows 150,000 to 200,000 clones, with around 88% occurring only once. The germline gives CDR1 PRHDT, CDR2 FYEKMQ (reference sequence). This CDR3 has 16 amino acids. Deletions cut 0 bases from V and 5 bases from J, with 17 bases between. This clone was detected only once. Its antigen is as yet unknown. Notes on the study in general: The reported proportion of spike-specific TCRs targeting unmutated variant regions was nearly half. In all cases, repertoires were sampled only after the peak T cell response.

The TCR sequence derives from an adult who received the AZD1222 COVID-19 vaccine. The sample here was peripheral blood, taken 28 days after the second AZD1222 dose. The genes are TRBV13 and TRBJ2-7; D remains unclear. The CDR3 nucleotides are TGTGCCAGCAGCTTAGGGACACCCTTAGACGTCAACGAGCAGTACTTC. Amino acids: CASSLGTPLDVNEQYF.